Only a few counts were recorded for the clone carrying this T cell receptor (beta chain). Its specificity is not known. The data stem from a study of shared clonotypes between healthy human individuals. Profiled with immunoSEQ multiplex PCR; TCRdb holds only in-frame clones, not every one. In the table there are 2 million to 3 million clones, 80% to 95% of which are singletons. Overall study findings and caveats: Clonotype sharing across a handful of donors was observed for roughly 5% of naive CD4 clonotypes.

This CDR3 is 13 amino acids long. Germline V gene data show CDR1 as KGHSH and CDR2 as LQKENI. Between the trimmed V and J ends, which lost 5 bases and 7 bases, there was a span of 11 bases. The receptor was derived from a man younger than 35 in good health. Some clones in this sample may be carry-over from other donors' samples. What was sequenced was naive CD4+ T cells from PBMCs. The subset is: CD45RA+ positively selected. The rearrangement joins TRBV18 to TRBJ1-4; D not certain. Here the CDR3 DNA reads TGTGCCAGCTCAATGGGTTCGGCTGAAAAACTGTTTTTT. Translation gives CASSMGSAEKLFF.